Here is one TCR beta chain with its context. The antigen remains undetermined. Trimming shortened V by 7 bases and J by 6 bases, and 10 bases separated the two germline ends. This CDR3 comprises 13 residues. CDR1 MDHEN and CDR2 SYDVKM come from the germline V gene. This specimen comes from a study of blood T cells in healthy people across ages. The second PCR ran about 6 to 11 cycles with a sample-barcoded 5' primer and J-beta primers. Each CDR3 protein is one row after TCRdb ran MiXCR on the 5' RACE reads. The sample lists approximately 760,000 distinct CDR3 sequences, approximately 25% occurring once. Study-wide points: In these data, TCR beta diversity tracked strongly with naive T cell percentage.

This same sample was also part of a study on T cells of mothers and their children.

Sequences were obtained from blood. The V gene is TRBV28, the J gene TRBJ1-6, with D unresolved. This sequence was found in a boy younger than 18 in good health. CDR3 sequence (DNA): TGTGCCAGCACCTACGGAGCTAATTCACCCCTCCACTTT. Amino acids: CASTYGANSPLHF.